The 27 T cell receptor beta chains below come from one sample, sequenced in a study of human T cells and chemical hapten exposure. MiXCR was run by TCRdb on the RACE reads, yielding one entry per CDR3 protein. The sample records about 82,000 distinct CDR3 sequences, 13% being singletons. The time point is: patch test 3, about 24 weeks after DPC sensitization. Described treatment: therapeutic diphenylcyclopropenone sensitization with weekly scalp DPC. The material sequenced was whole blood, taken in connection with sensitization to the hapten diphenylcyclopropenone (DPC). Receptor source: a woman aged 50 to 60 with alopecia areata. Some clones in this sample may be carry-over from other donors' samples.

The rearrangement joins TRBV2 to TRBJ2-7; 7 nucleotides agree with TRBD1. The germline V gene encodes CDR1 SNHLY and CDR2 FYNNEI. V shed 10 bases, J shed 2 bases, and the junction held 2 bases outside the gene matches. The CDR3 length is 11 residues. In nucleotides, the CDR3 is TGTGCCACCGGGACAGCCTACGAGCAGTACTTC. Translation: CATGTAYEQYF.

This clonotype came up a few times. The genes are TRBV11-3 and TRBJ2-2; no clear D. Germline V gives CDR1 SGHNT, CDR2 YENEEA. V dropped 1 base and J dropped 7 bases, with 16 bases sitting between them. CDR3 size: 16 residues. CDR3 loop: CASSLGPSEIGGELFF. The CDR3 coding sequence is TGTGCCAGCAGCTTAGGTCCATCGGAGATCGGCGGGGAGCTGTTTTTT.

The V and J genes are TRBV20-1 and TRBJ2-3; D is possibly TRBD2 (6 bases). The CDR3 is made up of 15 amino acids. The germline V gene has CDR1 DFQATT and CDR2 SNEGSKA (reference sequence). The V gene lost 3 bases and the J gene lost 0 bases, with 13 bases spanning the gap. The CDR3 coding sequence is TGCAGTGCTAGTAGAGGAGGGGTCAGCACAGATACGCAGTATTTT. It codes for CSASRGGVSTDTQYF.

This clonotype was counted many times. The CDR3 spells CATSDGNTGELFF. CDR3 in DNA: TGTGCCACCAGTGATGGGAACACCGGGGAGCTGTTTTTT. The chain uses TRBV24-1 and TRBJ2-2; D uncertain. Germline lookup yields CDR1 KGHDR and CDR2 SFDVKD. CDR3 length: 13 residues. The V end lost 3 bases, the J end lost 1 base, and 2 bases lay between the germline ends.

The rearrangement joins TRBV6-5 to TRBJ2-1; D is unresolved. This CDR3 region has 12 residues. Germline CDR1 and CDR2: MNHEY and SVGAGI. V lost 4 bases and J lost 9, with 10 bases in between. The CDR3: CASSFLWGEQFF. The CDR3 DNA is TGTGCCAGCAGTTTTCTTTGGGGTGAGCAGTTCTTC.

This sequence joins TRBV5-1 and TRBJ2-3; TRBD2 agrees at 10 bases. The CDR3 has 16 amino acids. V lost 4 bases to trimming and J lost 5 bases; unmatched junction nucleotides: 10. Germline lookup yields CDR1 SGHRS and CDR2 YFSETQ. CDR3 in amino acids: CASSPPLAGDGDTQYF. The CDR3 nucleotides read TGCGCCAGCAGCCCCCCCCTAGCGGGAGACGGAGATACGCAGTATTTT.

This rearrangement joins TRBV20-1 to TRBJ2-3; D may correspond to TRBD1 or TRBD2 (5 bases each). The CDR3 length is 15 residues. Trimming shortened V by 1 base and J by 0 bases, and 11 bases separated the two germline ends. Germline CDR1 and CDR2: DFQATT and SNEGSKA (reference sequence). CDR3 sequence: CSARGGSASTDTQYF. The CDR3 nucleotides are TGCAGTGCTAGAGGGGGGTCAGCTAGCACAGATACGCAGTATTTT.

In its sample, this clonotype was seen many times. The chain employs TRBV7-9 and TRBJ1-1; weak D call: TRBD1 (6 bases). Germline loops: CDR1 SEHNR, CDR2 FQNEAQ (reference sequence). V shed 2 bases and J shed 8 bases, with 15 bases lying between them. CDR3 size: 14 residues. CDR3 region: CASSLSRGGEEAFF. The DNA of the CDR3 is TGTGCCAGCAGCTTATCCCGCGGGGGCGAGGAAGCTTTCTTT.

This clonotype was recorded many times. The chain joins TRBV4-1 to TRBJ2-3; D gene ambiguous. CDR1 is MGHRA and CDR2 is YSYEKL in the germline V gene. V lost 8 bases and J 6 bases, leaving 15 bases between the germline ends. This CDR3 is built from 13 residues. Here the CDR3 reads CASGPVASDTQYF. DNA for the CDR3: TGCGCCAGCGGGCCCGTTGCCTCGGATACGCAGTATTTT.

There are many counts of this clonotype. This sequence joins TRBV7-9 and TRBJ1-4; D gene unclear. V was trimmed by 4 bases and J by 7 bases, leaving 7 bases between them. Germline lookup yields CDR1 SEHNR and CDR2 FQNEAQ (reference sequence). This CDR3 has 12 amino acids. Here the CDR3 reads CASSSGPEKLFF. In DNA form, the CDR3 reads TGTGCCAGCAGCTCCGGCCCTGAAAAACTGTTTTTT.

The rearrangement joins TRBV6-2 or TRBV6-3 to TRBJ2-7, with 8 bases that match TRBD1. Germline CDR1 MNHEY, CDR2 SVGEGT. This CDR3 region has 14 residues. V trimming: 6 bases; J trimming: 6 bases; junction bases outside the gene matches: 10. CDR3 protein: CASSHRGNLGEQYF. The CDR3 DNA reads as TGTGCCAGCAGCCACAGGGGGAATCTTGGCGAGCAGTACTTC.

This clonotype was seen a few times. The chain recombines TRBV4-1 with TRBJ2-1, with unresolved D. Germline loops: CDR1 MGHRA, CDR2 YSYEKL. CDR3 length equals 14 residues. V was cut by 0 bases and J by 13 bases, with 16 bases left in between. The CDR3 sequence is CASSQDLTVGIQFF. The CDR3, as DNA: TGCGCCAGCAGCCAAGATCTAACAGTCGGCATACAGTTCTTC.

V gene TRBV6-5 combines with J gene TRBJ2-3; D gene unclear. Germline V gives CDR1 MNHEY, CDR2 SVGAGI. CDR3 length: 13 amino acids. V was pared by 8 bases and J by 0 bases, with 9 bases between. This chain's CDR3 is CASGVSSTDTQYF. In nucleotides, the CDR3 is TGTGCCAGCGGAGTGAGTAGCACAGATACGCAGTATTTT.

Ten or more counts support this clonotype. The chain employs TRBV7-9 and TRBJ2-2; TRBD2 might be the D (6 bases). Trimming cost V 4 bases and J 2 bases, with 11 bases left between them. Germline V gives CDR1 SEHNR, CDR2 FQNEAQ (reference sequence). CDR3 length: 15 amino acids. CDR3 loop: CASSSWDFNTGELFF. DNA of the CDR3: TGTGCCAGCAGCTCCTGGGACTTTAACACCGGGGAGCTGTTTTTT.

This clonotype was recorded at least ten times. The CDR3 nucleotides read TGTGCCAGCTCACCTGTGACAGGCCAAATCCCCTACGAGCAGTACTTC. Its protein is CASSPVTGQIPYEQYF. V is TRBV18 and J is TRBJ2-7; TRBD1 might be the D (6 bases). The CDR3 sequence is 16 residues long. V was cut by 3 bases and J by 2 bases, with 17 bases left in between. The germline V gene encodes CDR1 KGHSH and CDR2 LQKENI.

This clonotype has a count of ten or more. This CDR3 is CASSLTVAEQFF. The DNA for the CDR3 is TGTGCCAGCAGTCTAACAGTGGCTGAGCAGTTCTTC. The V call is TRBV7-6, the J call TRBJ2-1; D unclear. Trimming removed 6 bases at V and 9 bases at J, with 12 bases between. The germline gives CDR1 SGHVS, CDR2 FNYEAQ. This CDR3 is 12 amino acids long.

At least ten counts were recorded for this clonotype. The gene calls are TRBV4-1 and TRBJ2-3, with D unresolved. Deletions cut 1 base from V and 4 bases from J, with 15 bases between. Per germline, CDR1 MGHRA and CDR2 YSYEKL. The CDR3 has 16 amino acids. The chain's CDR3 is CASSQVDMGFSDTQYF. The CDR3 DNA reads as TGCGCCAGCAGCCAAGTGGATATGGGATTTTCAGATACGCAGTATTTT.

The chain recombines TRBV5-1 with TRBJ1-1, with 12 bases that match TRBD1. This CDR3 region has 16 residues. Germline V gene sequence: CDR1 SGHRS, CDR2 YFSETQ. V trimming: 2 bases; J trimming: 2 bases; junction bases outside the gene matches: 4. CDR3: CASSFGTGGLNTEAFF. CDR3 nucleotide sequence: TGCGCCAGCAGCTTCGGGACAGGGGGCTTAAACACTGAAGCTTTCTTT.

The chain uses TRBV20-1 and TRBJ1-3; D not certain. Germline V gene sequence: CDR1 DFQATT, CDR2 SNEGSKA (reference sequence). The CDR3 contains 14 residues. V lost 5 bases and J lost 0, with 11 bases in between. CDR3 sequence reads: CSASSLSSGNTIYF. The DNA for the CDR3 is TGCAGTGCTTCTTCTCTAAGCTCTGGAAACACCATATATTTT.

The sample holds many counts of this clonotype. The rearrangement uses TRBV29-1 and TRBJ1-2, with TRBD1 matching over 10 bases. The CDR3 runs 15 residues. The germline gives CDR1 SQVTM, CDR2 ANQGSEA. J was trimmed by 2 bases and V by 4 bases; bases with no gene match: 7. CDR3 sequence: CSVAGGQGGNYGYTF. The CDR3 coding sequence is TGCAGCGTTGCGGGCGGACAGGGGGGCAACTATGGCTACACCTTC.

The CDR3 DNA follows: TGTGCCTGGAGTATGACAGGGGGGGACACTGAAGCTTTCTTT. It translates to CAWSMTGGDTEAFF. This chain uses TRBV30 with TRBJ1-1, with 9 nucleotides matching TRBD1. Germline-derived CDR1 and CDR2 are GTSNPN and SVGIG (reference sequence). Unmatched junction bases numbered 4, after V lost 2 bases and J lost 3 bases. This CDR3 has 14 residues.

The V call is TRBV6-5, the J call TRBJ2-2; D ambiguous. Germline loops: CDR1 MNHEY, CDR2 SVGAGI. The CDR3 runs to 15 residues. Trimming removed 1 base from V and 5 bases from J, with 11 bases in between. The chain's CDR3 is CASSYFQQRTGELFF. CDR3 bases: TGTGCCAGCAGTTACTTTCAACAGAGGACCGGGGAGCTGTTTTTT.

Only a few counts were recorded for this clonotype. This rearrangement joins TRBV2 to TRBJ2-7; 7 bases line up with TRBD2. CDR1 is SNHLY and CDR2 is FYNNEI in the germline V gene. The CDR3 sequence is 14 residues long. The V gene end was trimmed by 6 bases and the J gene end by 0 bases; junction bases not matched to a gene: 5. The CDR3 DNA follows: TGTGCCAGCAGAACTAGCGTGCACTCCTACGAGCAGTACTTC. Protein: CASRTSVHSYEQYF.

In this sample, this clonotype turned up a few times. The gene calls are TRBV20-1 and TRBJ1-2, with unresolved D. CDR3 length equals 12 residues. V was clipped by 2 bases and J by 4 bases, with 8 bases between them. Germline values: CDR1 DFQATT, CDR2 SNEGSKA (reference sequence). DNA for the CDR3: TGCAGTGCTAGACCCCTTACCTATGGCTACACCTTC. It encodes CSARPLTYGYTF.

This clonotype was observed a few times. The chain has TRBV18 and TRBJ1-1; possibly TRBD1 for D (5 bases). Germline V lookup: CDR1 KGHSH, CDR2 LQKENI. V was trimmed by 8 bases and J by 1 base, leaving 17 bases between them. The CDR3 consists of 15 residues. The CDR3 sequence: CASKLQGRGNTEAFF. CDR3 sequence (DNA): TGTGCCAGCAAACTCCAGGGCCGGGGGAACACTGAAGCTTTCTTT.

This clonotype has only a few counts. This sequence joins TRBV7-8 and TRBJ2-7; D may be TRBD2 (6 bases). V lost 7 bases to trimming and J lost 3 bases, with 22 bases between them. The CDR3 is made up of 16 amino acids. Germline-derived CDR1 and CDR2 are SGHVS and FQNEAQ. The CDR3 loop is CASTPLVADYFYEQYF. CDR3 DNA sequence: TGTGCCAGCACCCCTCTCGTAGCGGATTACTTCTACGAGCAGTACTTC.

The chain carries TRBV24-1 and TRBJ2-3; D is unresolved. V was trimmed by 3 bases and J by 2 bases, leaving 11 bases between them. From germline, CDR1 is KGHDR and CDR2 SFDVKD. The CDR3 loop spans 15 amino acids. CDR3 protein: CATSDSGQVTDTQYF. In DNA form, the CDR3 reads TGTGCCACCAGTGATAGTGGGCAGGTCACAGATACGCAGTATTTT.